Shown below are 18 T cell receptor beta chains from a single sample sequenced in a study of shared clonotypes between healthy human individuals. Data came from immunoSEQ multiplex PCR; TCRdb stores just in-frame clones and leaves some out. The data hold 550,000 to 800,000 clones, with around 72% observed a single time. The sample taken for sequencing was memory CD4+ T cells sorted from blood. The subset is: CD45RA-negative fraction. These TCRs come from a woman between 25 and 40 years old in good health.

V usage is TRBV11-2 and J usage is TRBJ2-6, with 8 bases that match TRBD1. After removal of 1 base from V and 2 bases from J, the junction contained 7 bases not matched to a gene. The germline V gene has CDR1 SGHAT and CDR2 FQNNGV. The CDR3 is 18 residues long. This CDR3 reads CASSLGDRGFPGANVLTF. The CDR3, as DNA: TGTGCCAGCAGCTTAGGTGACAGGGGATTCCCTGGGGCCAACGTCCTGACTTTC. Looking up the rest from reference TRBV11-2 and TRBJ2-6 gives the full variable domain: EAGVAQSPRYKIIEKRQSVAFWCNPISGHATLYWYQQILGQGPKLLIQFQNNGVVDDSQLPKDRFSAERLKGVDSTLKIQPAKLEDSAVYLCASSLGDRGFPGANVLTFGAGSRLTVL.

This clone was counted a single time. The sample holds other DNA sequences that translate to the same CDR3. V gene TRBV5-1 combines with J gene TRBJ2-1; 7 positions agree with TRBD2. The CDR3 covers 15 residues. V was pared by 2 bases and J by 1 base, with 3 bases of the junction left unmatched. Germline V gene lookup returns CDR1 SGHRS and CDR2 YFSETQ. The CDR3: CASSFLAESYNEQFF. The CDR3 DNA is TGCGCCAGCAGCTTTCTAGCGGAATCCTACAATGAGCAGTTCTTC.

In this sample, this clone turned up once. The chain uses TRBV11-2 and TRBJ2-3; unclear D gene. V lost 7 bases, J lost 0 bases, and 11 bases lay in between. The CDR3 totals 14 residues. The germline CDR1 and CDR2 sequences are SGHAT and FQNNGV. The CDR3 protein is CASTFYSSTDTQYF. In nucleotides, the CDR3 is TGTGCCAGCACCTTCTACTCGAGCACAGATACGCAGTATTTT.

The chain carries TRBV6-1 and TRBJ1-2, with TRBD1 identical over 8 bases. The CDR3 is made up of 13 amino acids. V was clipped by 6 bases and J by 8 bases; unmatched bases: 8. The germline gives CDR1 MNHNS, CDR2 SASEGT. CDR3 coding DNA: TGTGCCAGCAGCCTCAGGGGGCAGAGGGGCTACACCTTC. It codes for CASSLRGQRGYTF.

This rearrangement joins TRBV19 to TRBJ2-7; the match to TRBD1 covers 7 bases. There are 14 residues in the CDR3. Losses at the gene ends were 3 bases for V and 2 bases for J; bases not matched to a gene: 4. Germline CDR1 and CDR2: LNHDA and SQIVND (reference sequence). The CDR3 region has the DNA TGTGCCAGTAGTATGACAGGGACGCCCTACGAGCAGTACTTC. Translated: CASSMTGTPYEQYF.

This clone has only a few counts. The chain joins TRBV13 to TRBJ1-1; the D is unclear. This CDR3 has 14 amino acids. The V end lost 5 bases, the J end lost 10 bases, and 20 bases lay between the germline ends. CDR1 and CDR2 (germline): PRHDT, FYEKMQ (reference sequence). The DNA for the CDR3 is TGTGCCAGCAGCCTCAGTTCTGGGCAATATCGAGCTTTCTTT. Its translation is CASSLSSGQYRAFF. The whole variable domain, remainder taken from reference TRBV13 and TRBJ1-1, is AAGVIQSPRHLIKEKRETATLKCYPIPRHDTVYWYQQGPGQDPQFLISFYEKMQSDKGSIPDRFSAQQFSDYHSELNMSSLELGDSALYFCASSLSSGQYRAFFGQGTRLTVV.

The gene calls are TRBV19 and TRBJ2-6, with D unclear. V was shortened by 3 bases and J by 4 bases, with 13 bases between the two germline ends. CDR3 length: 16 residues. Germline values: CDR1 LNHDA, CDR2 SQIVND (reference sequence). CDR3: CASSMLDLRGANVLTF. The CDR3 DNA reads TGTGCCAGTAGTATGTTAGATCTACGCGGGGCCAACGTCCTGACTTTC.

Comments on this clone: Since a far larger clone is one base different, this is likely a read error. This rearrangement joins TRBV27 to TRBJ1-2, with TRBD1 matching 7 bases. Germline V lookup: CDR1 MNHEY, CDR2 SMNVEV (reference sequence). This CDR3 spans 13 amino acids. V shed 10 bases and J 4 bases; nucleotides not matched to a gene: 9. The CDR3 bases are TGTGCCAATTGGACAGGCCTCCTCTATGGCTACACCTTC. This encodes CANWTGLLYGYTF.

The chain carries TRBV7-9 and TRBJ2-1, with 8 bases matching TRBD2. CDR3 length equals 15 residues. V shed 2 bases and J 2 bases; nucleotides not matched to a gene: 2. Germline V gives CDR1 SEHNR, CDR2 FQNEAQ (reference sequence). As DNA, the CDR3 is TGTGCCAGCAGCTTAACACTAGCGGCCTACAATGAGCAGTTCTTC. Protein product: CASSLTLAAYNEQFF.

The V gene is TRBV2, the J gene TRBJ2-1; the match to TRBD2 covers 12 bases. The germline V gene has CDR1 SNHLY and CDR2 FYNNEI. With 5 bases clipped from V and 7 bases from J, the junction kept 3 bases outside the gene matches. The CDR3 contains 14 residues. In DNA, the CDR3 is TGTGCCAGCAGTACTAGCGGGAGGAGAAATGAGCAGTTCTTC. This codes for CASSTSGRRNEQFF.

The chain employs TRBV4-1 and TRBJ2-1; 10 bases map to TRBD2. Germline values: CDR1 MGHRA, CDR2 YSYEKL. Trimming took 4 bases from V and 2 from J; bases not matched to a gene: 8. CDR3 size: 17 residues. CDR3 amino acids: CASSLEGGLATYNEQFF. CDR3 in DNA: TGCGCCAGCAGCCTGGAGGGGGGACTAGCGACCTACAATGAGCAGTTCTTC.

The count of this clone is one. This chain uses TRBV5-4 with TRBJ2-1; 8 bases match TRBD2. The germline V gene has CDR1 SGHNT and CDR2 YYREEE (reference sequence). This CDR3 region has 15 residues. V shed 4 bases and J 4 bases; nucleotides not matched to a gene: 7. The CDR3 DNA reads TGTGCCAGCAGCCGGGGGGGGTCCGAATACAATGAGCAGTTCTTC. Encoded protein: CASSRGGSEYNEQFF.

This clone was detected once. The chain recombines TRBV27 with TRBJ1-2, with TRBD1 identical over 8 bases. This CDR3 has 16 amino acids. CDR1 is MNHEY and CDR2 is SMNVEV in the germline V gene (reference sequence). After removal of 4 bases from V and 0 bases from J, the junction contained 7 bases not matched to a gene. CDR3 region: CASSSSGTGSNYGYTF. CDR3 DNA: TGTGCCAGCAGTTCTTCCGGGACAGGTTCTAACTATGGCTACACCTTC.

This clone was counted between two and nine times. The chain recombines TRBV5-4 with TRBJ2-1; D is perhaps TRBD2 (6 bases). The V gene lost 1 base and the J gene lost 5 bases, with 13 bases spanning the gap. The CDR3 is 15 amino acids. Germline lookup yields CDR1 SGHNT and CDR2 YYREEE (reference sequence). CDR3 amino acids: CASSLISSDNNEQFF. DNA for the CDR3: TGTGCCAGCAGCTTGATTTCTAGCGACAACAATGAGCAGTTCTTC.

The V gene is TRBV11-2, the J gene TRBJ2-7, with D tentatively TRBD1 (6 bases). Germline values: CDR1 SGHAT, CDR2 FQNNGV. This CDR3 is built from 12 residues. Trimming took off 6 bases at V and 6 bases at J, with 12 bases between the two ends. The CDR3 bases are TGTGCCAGCAGTGCTACAGGGCGCGAGCAGTACTTC. This encodes CASSATGREQYF.

The chain is built from TRBV25-1 and TRBJ1-4; possible D gene TRBD1, 5 bases. The V and J ends lost 6 bases and 4 bases respectively, with 12 bases between them. Germline lookup yields CDR1 MGHDK and CDR2 SYGVNS. This CDR3 comprises 14 residues. CDR3 sequence: CASSFGTHNEKLFF. DNA of the CDR3: TGTGCCAGCAGCTTCGGGACTCATAATGAAAAACTGTTTTTT.

The sample holds one count of this clone. This chain connects TRBV14 to TRBJ1-2, with a weak D call TRBD1 (6 bases). Looked up from germline, CDR1 is SGHDN and CDR2 is FVKESK. The CDR3 consists of 16 residues. V lost 4 bases and J 3 bases, leaving 18 bases between the germline ends. The CDR3 region has the DNA TGTGCCAGCAGCCCATCGTGGGGGCGGCGGGACTATGGCTACACCTTC. Translated: CASSPSWGRRDYGYTF.

The chain recombines TRBV28 with TRBJ1-5, with D maybe TRBD1 (5 bases). The CDR3 is made up of 13 amino acids. Germline CDR1 is MDHEN and CDR2 is SYDVKM. Trimming cost V 8 bases and J 6 bases, with 14 bases left between them. DNA of the CDR3: TGTGCCAGCGCGGGCAGGGCTACTCAGCCCCAGCATTTT. Protein: CASAGRATQPQHF.